Below are 8 T cell receptor beta chains sequenced from a single sample in a study of blood T cell repertoires in COVID-19. The repertoire was sequenced with immunoSEQ multiplex PCR; TCRdb's copy has only in-frame clones and lacks some. The data hold roughly 88,000 clones, with 90% to 95% observed a single time. The specimen sequenced was peripheral blood. These receptors were obtained from a woman aged 45-60 years in a cohort sampled during active COVID-19.

The chain carries TRBV28 and TRBJ2-7, with 8 positions matching TRBD2. The CDR3 runs 17 residues. The germline V gene has CDR1 MDHEN and CDR2 SYDVKM. Trimming took 4 bases from V and 6 from J; bases not matched to a gene: 17. CDR3 in DNA: TGTGCCAGCAGTTCCGAGACTAGCGCCCGCGGGAGGAGCGAGCAGTACTTC. It encodes CASSSETSARGRSEQYF.

The chain links TRBV7-8 to TRBJ1-1; TRBD1 matches 7 bases. This CDR3 spans 12 amino acids. Trimming cost V 5 bases and J 9 bases; bases outside gene matches: 6. Looked up from germline, CDR1 is SGHVS and CDR2 is FQNEAQ. CDR3 coding DNA: TGTGCCAGCAGCCACCGACAGGGTCAAGCTTTCTTT. It yields the protein CASSHRQGQAFF.

The chain uses TRBV14 and TRBJ1-1; no firm D call. The CDR3 contains 15 residues. CDR1 SGHDN and CDR2 FVKESK come from the germline V gene. The V gene lost 4 bases and the J gene lost 0 bases, with 12 bases spanning the gap. DNA of the CDR3: TGTGCCAGCAGCCCGCGGGGAAGCCTGAACACTGAAGCTTTCTTT. As protein: CASSPRGSLNTEAFF.

The CDR3 region has the DNA TGTGCCAGTAGCCTTCGACAGGAATACACCTTC. Its protein is CASSLRQEYTF. This chain uses TRBV19 with TRBJ1-2; weak D call: TRBD1 (6 bases). Germline V lookup: CDR1 LNHDA, CDR2 SQIVND (reference sequence). This CDR3 is 11 amino acids long. V lost 6 bases and J lost 11, with 13 bases in between. Full variable domain (remainder filled in from reference TRBV19 and TRBJ1-2): DGGITQSPKYLFRKEGQNVTLSCEQNLNHDAMYWYRQDPGQGLRLIYYSQIVNDFQKGDIAEGYSVSREKKESFPLTVTSAQKNPTAFYLCASSLRQEYTFGSGTRLTVV.

V is TRBV2 and J is TRBJ1-2, with 7 bases lining up with TRBD1. V dropped 6 bases and J dropped 2; count of bases not matched to a gene: 6. Germline assignment: CDR1 SNHLY and CDR2 FYNNEI. The CDR3 spans 14 residues. CDR3 loop: CASRRGRGNYGYTF. CDR3 coding DNA: TGTGCCAGCAGGAGAGGCAGGGGGAACTATGGCTACACCTTC.

Only one count was recorded for this clone. As DNA, the CDR3 is TGTGCCAGTAGTAGACGGGACACGGGTCTCACCATATATTTT. It codes for CASSRRDTGLTIYF. This rearrangement joins TRBV19 to TRBJ1-3, with D perhaps TRBD1 (6 bases). From germline, CDR1 is LNHDA and CDR2 SQIVND (reference sequence). The CDR3 is 14 amino acids. V lost 4 bases and J lost 9, with 16 bases in between.

The chain links TRBV29-1 to TRBJ2-5; 11 nucleotides line up with TRBD1. CDR3 size: 13 residues. After removal of 7 bases from V and 10 bases from J, the junction contained 11 bases not matched to a gene. Per germline, CDR1 SQVTM and CDR2 ANQGSEA. The DNA of the CDR3 is TGCAGCGGCCGGGGACAGGGGGGGACGGGCCAGTACTTC. This codes for CSGRGQGGTGQYF.

CDR3 in DNA: TGCGCCAGCAGCTTGGGAGGGGGCCGCTCCGGGGAGCTGTTTTTT. Its translation: CASSLGGGRSGELFF. J is TRBJ2-2 and V is TRBV5-1, with TRBD1 matching 7 bases. CDR1 is SGHRS and CDR2 is YFSETQ in the germline V gene. The CDR3 totals 15 residues. Unmatched junction bases numbered 5, after V lost 0 bases and J lost 6 bases.